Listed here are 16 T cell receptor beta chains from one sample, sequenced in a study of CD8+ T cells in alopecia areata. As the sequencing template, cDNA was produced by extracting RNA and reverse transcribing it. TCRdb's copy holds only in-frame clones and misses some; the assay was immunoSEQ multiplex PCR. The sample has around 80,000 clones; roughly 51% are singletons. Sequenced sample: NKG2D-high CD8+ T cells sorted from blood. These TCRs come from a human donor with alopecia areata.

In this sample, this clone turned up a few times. The CDR3 DNA reads TGTGCCAGCAGTATAAGAGCGGGAGACTACAATGAGCAGTTCTTC. Translated, it gives CASSIRAGDYNEQFF. V gene TRBV28 combines with J gene TRBJ2-1, with 8 positions matching TRBD2. Germline lookup yields CDR1 MDHEN and CDR2 SYDVKM. The CDR3 contains 15 residues. J was trimmed by 3 bases and V by 5 bases; bases with no gene match: 6.

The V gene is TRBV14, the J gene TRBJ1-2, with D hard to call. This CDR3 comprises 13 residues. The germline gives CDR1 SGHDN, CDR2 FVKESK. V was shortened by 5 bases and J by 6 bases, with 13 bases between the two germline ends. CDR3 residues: CASSAGRSDGYTF. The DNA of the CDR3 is TGTGCCAGCAGCGCTGGCAGGTCCGATGGCTACACCTTC.

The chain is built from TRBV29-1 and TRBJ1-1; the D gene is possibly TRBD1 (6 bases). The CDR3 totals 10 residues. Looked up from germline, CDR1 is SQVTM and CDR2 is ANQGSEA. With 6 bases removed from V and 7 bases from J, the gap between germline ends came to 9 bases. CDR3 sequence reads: CSVPGDEAFF. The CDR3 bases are TGCAGCGTCCCAGGGGATGAAGCTTTCTTT.

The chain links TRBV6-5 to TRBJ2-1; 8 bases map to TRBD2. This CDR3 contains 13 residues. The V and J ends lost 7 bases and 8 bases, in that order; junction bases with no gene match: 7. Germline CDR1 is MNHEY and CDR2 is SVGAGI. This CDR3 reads CASNPSREDEQFF. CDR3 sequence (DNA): TGTGCCAGCAACCCCTCGCGGGAGGATGAGCAGTTCTTC.

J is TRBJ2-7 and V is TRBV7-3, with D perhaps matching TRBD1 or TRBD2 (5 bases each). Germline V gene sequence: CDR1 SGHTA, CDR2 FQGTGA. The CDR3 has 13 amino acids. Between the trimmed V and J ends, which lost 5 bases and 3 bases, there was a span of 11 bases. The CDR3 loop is CASSQGRDYEQYF. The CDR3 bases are TGTGCCAGCAGCCAGGGACGGGACTACGAGCAGTACTTC.

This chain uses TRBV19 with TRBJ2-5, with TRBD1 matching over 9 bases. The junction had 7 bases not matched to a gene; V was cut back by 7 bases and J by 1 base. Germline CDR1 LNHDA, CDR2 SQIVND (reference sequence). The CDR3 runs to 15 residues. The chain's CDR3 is CASTLGTGSQETQYF. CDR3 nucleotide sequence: TGTGCCAGTACCCTCGGGACAGGGTCCCAAGAGACCCAGTACTTC.

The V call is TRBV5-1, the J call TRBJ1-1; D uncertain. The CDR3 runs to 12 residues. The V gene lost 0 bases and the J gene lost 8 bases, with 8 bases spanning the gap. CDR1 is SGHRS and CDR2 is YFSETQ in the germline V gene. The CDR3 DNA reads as TGCGCCAGCAGCTTGGTCGGGGAGGAAGCTTTCTTT. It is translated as CASSLVGEEAFF.

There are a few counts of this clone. CDR3 region: CSVEDSRLATNEKLFF. In DNA, the CDR3 is TGCAGCGTTGAAGATTCCAGACTAGCAACTAATGAAAAACTGTTTTTT. J is TRBJ1-4 and V is TRBV29-1; D gene ambiguous. This CDR3 has 16 amino acids. From germline, CDR1 is SQVTM and CDR2 ANQGSEA. Trimming pared 0 bases from V and 0 bases from J, leaving 11 bases between.

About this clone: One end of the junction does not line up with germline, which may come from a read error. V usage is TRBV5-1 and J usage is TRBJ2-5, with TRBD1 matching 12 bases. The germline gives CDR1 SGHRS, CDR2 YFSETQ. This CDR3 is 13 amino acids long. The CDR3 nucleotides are TGCGCCAGCAGCTTGGAGGGACAGGGGGCGCTAAACTTC. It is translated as CASSLEGQGALNF.

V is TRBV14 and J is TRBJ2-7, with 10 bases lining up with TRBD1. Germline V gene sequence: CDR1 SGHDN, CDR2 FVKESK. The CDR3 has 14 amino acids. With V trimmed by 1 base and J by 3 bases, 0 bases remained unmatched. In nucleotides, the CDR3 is TGTGCCAGCAGCCAAGGGACAGGGGGCTACGAGCAGTACTTC. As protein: CASSQGTGGYEQYF.

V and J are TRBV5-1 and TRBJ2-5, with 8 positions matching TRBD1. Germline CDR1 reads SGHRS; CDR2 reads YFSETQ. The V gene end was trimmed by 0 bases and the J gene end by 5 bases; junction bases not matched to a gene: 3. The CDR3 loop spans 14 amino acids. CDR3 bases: TGCGCCAGCAGCTTGGCAGGGGGCAGTGAGACCCAGTACTTC. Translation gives CASSLAGGSETQYF.

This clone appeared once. Here the CDR3 reads CASSLTTGYGYTF. CDR3 coding DNA: TGTGCCAGCAGTTTAACGACAGGCTATGGCTACACCTTC. The chain links TRBV27 to TRBJ1-2, with TRBD1 as a possible D gene (6 bases). V was pared by 2 bases and J by 4 bases, with 8 bases between. CDR1 MNHEY and CDR2 SMNVEV come from the germline V gene (reference sequence). The CDR3 spans 13 residues.

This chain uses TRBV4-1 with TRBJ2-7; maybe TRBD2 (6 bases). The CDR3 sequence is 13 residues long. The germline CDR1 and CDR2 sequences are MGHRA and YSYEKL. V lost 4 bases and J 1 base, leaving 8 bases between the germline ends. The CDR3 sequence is CASSPGESYEQYF. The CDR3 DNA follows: TGCGCCAGCAGCCCGGGGGAGTCCTACGAGCAGTACTTC.

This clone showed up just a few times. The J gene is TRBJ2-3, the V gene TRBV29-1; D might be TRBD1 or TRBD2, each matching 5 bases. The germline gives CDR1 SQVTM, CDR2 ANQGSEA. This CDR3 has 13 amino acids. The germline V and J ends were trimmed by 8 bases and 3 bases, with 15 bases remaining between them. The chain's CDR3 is CSIPRGRTDTQYF. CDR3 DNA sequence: TGCAGCATCCCCCGGGGCAGGACAGATACGCAGTATTTT.

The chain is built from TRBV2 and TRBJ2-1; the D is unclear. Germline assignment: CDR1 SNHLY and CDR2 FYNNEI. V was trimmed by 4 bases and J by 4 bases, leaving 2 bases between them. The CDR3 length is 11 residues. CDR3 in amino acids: CASSGYNEQFF. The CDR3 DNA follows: TGTGCCAGCAGTGGGTACAATGAGCAGTTCTTC. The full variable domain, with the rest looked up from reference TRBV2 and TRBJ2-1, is EPEVTQTPSHQVTQMGQEVILRCVPISNHLYFYWYRQILGQKVEFLVSFYNNEISEKSEIFDDQFSVERPDGSNFTLKIRSTKLEDSAMYFCASSGYNEQFFGPGTRLTVL.

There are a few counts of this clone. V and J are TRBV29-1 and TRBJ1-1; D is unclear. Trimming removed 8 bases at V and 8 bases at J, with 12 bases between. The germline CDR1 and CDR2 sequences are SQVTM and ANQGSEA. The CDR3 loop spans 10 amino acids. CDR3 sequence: CSTSWAEAFF. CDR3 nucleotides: TGCAGCACGTCCTGGGCGGAAGCTTTCTTT.